Sequencing of this T cell receptor beta chain was carried out in a study of blood T cell repertoires in COVID-19. Study as a whole: The samples span acute and convalescent COVID-19 from the United States, Italy and Spain. Nucleic acid was either cDNA or gDNA, and it came from T cells, B-cell-depleted T cells, or PBMCs.

With respect to this clone: The junction does not match germline at one end; this may be a read error.

Germline V gene lookup returns CDR1 SEHNR and CDR2 FQNEAQ (reference sequence). The CDR3 length is 15 residues. Recruited during active infection, patients (from Seattle) were subsequently followed longitudinally. As processed by the authors: Reference gene primer amplification gave nucleated cell count estimates. Measured with immunoSEQ multiplex PCR; TCRdb has only the in-frame clones, and not every one. V, J and clone size are taken as reported in that table, and D and trimming were inferred from the DNA itself. The sample includes tens of thousands of clones, about 92% seen only once; the top ten take about 0.34%.

The sequenced sample was peripheral blood. The receptor was derived from a man between 50 and 59 years old with COVID-19, enrolled during active disease. This chain joins TRBV7-9 and TRBJ1-6; TRBD1 aligns across 10 bases. The CDR3 DNA reads as TGTGCCAGCAGCCTAGCCGGGACAGGGGCTACACCCCTCCACTTT. It encodes CASSLAGTGATPLHF.